These T cell receptor beta chains were read from a single sample in a study of blood T cells in healthy people across ages. TCRdb reprocessed the 5' RACE reads with MiXCR, giving one entry per CDR3 protein. The table includes some 1,000,000 distinct CDR3 sequences, approximately 25% detected once. These same records also appear under a second study, on T cells of mothers and their children.

Sequencing was performed on blood. Receptors originate from a girl aged 2-15 years in good health. CDR3s include the opening cysteine and the closing phenylalanine or tryptophan. Each record gives: V gene, clone size, CDR3 protein. Clone size is stated in some rows and not others, as once, few, many or a class when expanded.

v_call: TRBV20-1
clone_size: .
cdr3_aa: CSAFLEYGYTF

v_call: TRBV29-1
clone_size: few
cdr3_aa: CSVYPGDGGYTF

v_call: TRBV7-2
clone_size: .
cdr3_aa: CASSLLASGSHSYEQYF

v_call: TRBV6-1
clone_size: .
cdr3_aa: CASSGGGLPRETQYF

v_call: TRBV18
clone_size: few
cdr3_aa: CASSRAGRTYEQYF

v_call: TRBV28
clone_size: few
cdr3_aa: CASSPQGPRYEQYF

v_call: TRBV12-3/TRBV12-4
clone_size: .
cdr3_aa: CASSQKVGGTIYF

v_call: TRBV5-6
clone_size: .
cdr3_aa: CASSFPTGTGGQETQYF

v_call: TRBV25-1
clone_size: once
cdr3_aa: CASSDVVETQYF

v_call: TRBV5-1
clone_size: few
cdr3_aa: CASSVTGTSGTDTQYF

v_call: TRBV7-9
clone_size: .
cdr3_aa: CASSTWGEYTGELFF

v_call: TRBV28
clone_size: few
cdr3_aa: CASSLVRDTIYF

v_call: TRBV6-2/TRBV6-3
clone_size: few
cdr3_aa: CASSTSGFFTEAFF

v_call: TRBV20-1
clone_size: few
cdr3_aa: CSAPTGGRETQYF

v_call: TRBV4-3
clone_size: .
cdr3_aa: CASSQGQGLGGAFF

v_call: TRBV3-1
clone_size: .
cdr3_aa: CASTHGGGELFF

v_call: TRBV27
clone_size: few
cdr3_aa: CASSLYPPWGAEPQHF

v_call: TRBV5-1
clone_size: few
cdr3_aa: CASSLHFGTGGRETQYF

v_call: TRBV7-9
clone_size: few
cdr3_aa: CASSLTTDYNEQFF

v_call: TRBV20-1
clone_size: .
cdr3_aa: CSVVVGDSGVDTQYF

v_call: TRBV2
clone_size: .
cdr3_aa: CASSEVGFSGDEETQYF

v_call: TRBV7-3
clone_size: few
cdr3_aa: CASSLTPNSPLHF

v_call: TRBV2
clone_size: .
cdr3_aa: CATKEAGVGQETQYF

v_call: TRBV2
clone_size: few
cdr3_aa: CASSEFPSGNEQFF

v_call: TRBV20-1
clone_size: .
cdr3_aa: CSAPSRAGHREQYF

v_call: TRBV6-5
clone_size: few
cdr3_aa: CASSNDDSTYTF

v_call: TRBV15
clone_size: few
cdr3_aa: CATSREGGGAYGYTF

v_call: TRBV7-9
clone_size: few
cdr3_aa: CATKPESYEQYF

v_call: TRBV27
clone_size: few
cdr3_aa: CARTHVDLQETQYF

v_call: TRBV5-4
clone_size: .
cdr3_aa: CASSPVEGTTGELFF

v_call: TRBV7-9
clone_size: .
cdr3_aa: CASSFLLNYGYTF

v_call: TRBV12-5
clone_size: .
cdr3_aa: CASDLRDGYTEAFF

v_call: TRBV28
clone_size: .
cdr3_aa: CASSGVLSGSRTQYF

v_call: TRBV19
clone_size: many
cdr3_aa: CASSITGTYNEQFF

v_call: TRBV3-1
clone_size: .
cdr3_aa: CASSLRLPDYNEQFF

v_call: TRBV5-8
clone_size: .
cdr3_aa: CASSLAFGAQHF

v_call: TRBV2
clone_size: .
cdr3_aa: CASGGGGRTEAFF

v_call: TRBV7-9
clone_size: .
cdr3_aa: CASSLTEHSSSYEQYF

v_call: TRBV29-1
clone_size: few
cdr3_aa: CSVEAGAWSEQFF

v_call: TRBV29-1
clone_size: .
cdr3_aa: CRGGGSTGYTEAFF

v_call: TRBV6-5
clone_size: few
cdr3_aa: CASSYSTGVYGYTF

v_call: TRBV11-2
clone_size: .
cdr3_aa: CASSFHSYEQYF

v_call: TRBV6-2/TRBV6-3
clone_size: few
cdr3_aa: CASSYYDYEQYF

v_call: TRBV10-3
clone_size: .
cdr3_aa: CAISARNTEAFF

v_call: TRBV7-9
clone_size: .
cdr3_aa: CASSLQGAESEKLFF

v_call: TRBV11-1
clone_size: .
cdr3_aa: CASSSNGERNEKLFF

v_call: TRBV10-3
clone_size: few
cdr3_aa: CATREGFNEKLFF